A selection of T cell receptor beta chains follows, all from one sample in a study of T cell responses to AZD1222 COVID-19 vaccine. Assay: immunoSEQ multiplex PCR; the TCRdb copy retains only in-frame clones and omits some. The sample yields roughly 100,000 clones, roughly 90% seen once. The specimen was peripheral blood, collected 28 days after the second AZD1222 dose. These receptors were collected from an adult who received the AZD1222 COVID-19 vaccine. The CDR3 runs from the conserved cysteine through the conserved F or W. The order of the fields is clone size, V gene, D gene, J gene, CDR3 protein, CDR3 DNA. D genes are given only for firm matches. Expanded clones are given a class, and other clones once, few, many or no size at all.

clone size: -
V gene: TRBV7-2
D gene: -
J gene: TRBJ1-5
CDR3 protein: CASSFHRVGGNQPQHF
CDR3 DNA: TGTGCCAGCAGCTTCCACAGGGTAGGGGGCAATCAGCCCCAGCATTTT

clone size: -
V gene: TRBV6-5
D gene: -
J gene: TRBJ2-2
CDR3 protein: CASSYGLYLNTGELFF
CDR3 DNA: TGTGCCAGCAGTTACGGACTGTATTTGAACACCGGGGAGCTGTTTTTT

clone size: -
V gene: TRBV11-3
D gene: -
J gene: TRBJ2-7
CDR3 protein: CASSPSAGSRQYF
CDR3 DNA: TGTGCCAGCAGCCCCTCCGCGGGAAGTAGGCAGTACTTC

clone size: -
V gene: TRBV19
D gene: -
J gene: TRBJ2-7
CDR3 protein: CASRQGGFGAYEQYF
CDR3 DNA: TGTGCCAGTAGACAGGGGGGGTTTGGCGCCTACGAGCAGTACTTC

clone size: -
V gene: TRBV7-6
D gene: TRBD1
J gene: TRBJ1-5
CDR3 protein: CASSSGQGMEPQHF
CDR3 DNA: TGTGCCAGCAGCTCAGGACAGGGGATGGAGCCCCAGCATTTT

clone size: -
V gene: TRBV5-1
D gene: -
J gene: TRBJ2-7
CDR3 protein: CASGYSAGYEQYF
CDR3 DNA: TGCGCCAGCGGATACTCCGCGGGCTACGAGCAGTACTTC

clone size: -
V gene: TRBV3-1/TRBV3-2
D gene: TRBD1
J gene: TRBJ1-2
CDR3 protein: CASSQAEGAGGYTF
CDR3 DNA: TGTGCCAGCAGCCAAGCTGAGGGGGCTGGTGGCTACACCTTC

clone size: once
V gene: TRBV5-1
D gene: -
J gene: TRBJ1-1
CDR3 protein: CASTPAADSRGVEAFF
CDR3 DNA: TGCGCCAGCACCCCGGCCGCCGATTCAAGAGGCGTTGAAGCTTTCTTT

clone size: -
V gene: TRBV7-2
D gene: -
J gene: TRBJ1-2
CDR3 protein: CASSLRGGANYGYTF
CDR3 DNA: TGTGCCAGCAGCCTCCGGGGGGGCGCAAACTATGGCTACACCTTC

clone size: -
V gene: TRBV30
D gene: -
J gene: TRBJ2-5
CDR3 protein: CALGGRRETQYF
CDR3 DNA: TGTGCCCTGGGTGGGAGGCGGGAGACCCAGTACTTC

clone size: -
V gene: TRBV28
D gene: TRBD1
J gene: TRBJ2-5
CDR3 protein: CASSIPTGRETQYF
CDR3 DNA: TGTGCCAGCAGTATACCGACAGGGCGGGAGACCCAGTACTTC

clone size: -
V gene: TRBV11-2
D gene: -
J gene: TRBJ1-4
CDR3 protein: CASSLRSDNGWQTIEKLFF
CDR3 DNA: TGTGCCAGCAGCTTACGGTCGGATAACGGGTGGCAGACGATTGAAAAACTGTTTTTT

clone size: -
V gene: TRBV3-1/TRBV3-2
D gene: -
J gene: TRBJ2-3
CDR3 protein: CASSQRRETLF
CDR3 DNA: TGTGCCAGCAGCCAAAGAAGGGAGACGCTTTTC

clone size: -
V gene: TRBV3-1/TRBV3-2
D gene: -
J gene: TRBJ2-3
CDR3 protein: CASSQPLALSTDTQYF
CDR3 DNA: TGTGCCAGCAGCCAACCCCTAGCGTTAAGCACAGATACGCAGTATTTT

clone size: -
V gene: TRBV5-1
D gene: -
J gene: TRBJ2-1
CDR3 protein: CASSLDQYNEQFF
CDR3 DNA: TGCGCCAGCAGTCTTGACCAGTACAATGAGCAGTTCTTC

clone size: -
V gene: TRBV27
D gene: TRBD1
J gene: TRBJ1-1
CDR3 protein: CASSPRQGKAFF
CDR3 DNA: TGTGCCAGCAGTCCCCGACAGGGAAAAGCTTTCTTT

clone size: few
V gene: TRBV7-2
D gene: TRBD2
J gene: TRBJ2-7
CDR3 protein: CASSLASVAGTQRTYEQYF
CDR3 DNA: TGTGCCAGCAGCTTAGCGTCGGTAGCGGGGACACAAAGGACCTACGAGCAGTACTTC

clone size: -
V gene: TRBV30
D gene: -
J gene: TRBJ2-2
CDR3 protein: CAWKLFGSNTGELFF
CDR3 DNA: TGTGCCTGGAAACTATTTGGTTCGAACACCGGGGAGCTGTTTTTT

clone size: -
V gene: TRBV7-2
D gene: -
J gene: TRBJ2-1
CDR3 protein: CASSLRTGAVGNEQFF
CDR3 DNA: TGTGCCAGCAGCTTACGAACGGGGGCCGTTGGCAATGAGCAGTTCTTC

clone size: once
V gene: TRBV5-1
D gene: -
J gene: TRBJ1-4
CDR3 protein: CASSQSMGLAEKLFF
CDR3 DNA: TGCGCCAGCAGCCAAAGTATGGGGCTGGCTGAAAAACTGTTTTTT

clone size: -
V gene: TRBV11-2
D gene: -
J gene: TRBJ2-7
CDR3 protein: CASSRGYEQYF
CDR3 DNA: TGTGCCAGCAGTCGCGGATACGAGCAGTACTTC

clone size: -
V gene: TRBV9
D gene: TRBD2
J gene: TRBJ2-7
CDR3 protein: CASSVGQRGSLEQYF
CDR3 DNA: TGTGCCAGCAGCGTAGGCCAGCGGGGGTCCCTGGAGCAGTACTTC

clone size: -
V gene: TRBV5-6
D gene: -
J gene: TRBJ1-1
CDR3 protein: CASSSGVGGMNTEAFF
CDR3 DNA: TGTGCCAGCAGCTCAGGGGTGGGGGGAATGAACACTGAAGCTTTCTTT

clone size: -
V gene: TRBV28
D gene: -
J gene: TRBJ1-4
CDR3 protein: CASSPLTGGNEKLFF
CDR3 DNA: TGTGCCAGCAGTCCTCTTACAGGAGGTAATGAAAAACTGTTTTTT

clone size: few
V gene: TRBV19
D gene: -
J gene: TRBJ2-1
CDR3 protein: CASSIGQKSYNEQFF
CDR3 DNA: TGTGCCAGTAGTATCGGACAGAAGAGTTACAATGAGCAGTTCTTC

clone size: once
V gene: TRBV7-8
D gene: -
J gene: TRBJ1-6
CDR3 protein: CASSSRPGIDSPLHF
CDR3 DNA: TGTGCCAGCAGCTCACGACCCGGAATCGATTCACCCCTCCACTTT

clone size: -
V gene: TRBV30
D gene: -
J gene: TRBJ2-2
CDR3 protein: CASEEETTGELFF
CDR3 DNA: TGTGCCTCGGAGGAGGAGACAACCGGGGAGCTGTTTTTT

clone size: -
V gene: TRBV28
D gene: TRBD2
J gene: TRBJ2-3
CDR3 protein: CASRSSGSQADTQYF
CDR3 DNA: TGTGCCAGCAGGTCCAGCGGGAGTCAGGCAGATACGCAGTATTTT

clone size: -
V gene: TRBV5-8
D gene: -
J gene: TRBJ1-4
CDR3 protein: CASSWGGTRNEKLFF
CDR3 DNA: TGTGCCAGCAGCTGGGGGGGGACAAGGAATGAAAAACTGTTTTTT

clone size: once
V gene: TRBV18
D gene: -
J gene: TRBJ2-5
CDR3 protein: CASSPPATEGETQYF
CDR3 DNA: TGTGCCAGCTCACCACCGGCGACTGAAGGCGAGACCCAGTACTTC

clone size: few
V gene: TRBV30
D gene: -
J gene: TRBJ1-1
CDR3 protein: CAFDRGWRTEAFF
CDR3 DNA: TGTGCCTTCGATCGGGGTTGGAGGACTGAAGCTTTCTTT

clone size: -
V gene: TRBV5-8
D gene: -
J gene: TRBJ1-2
CDR3 protein: CASSGYGYTF
CDR3 DNA: TGTGCCAGCAGCGGCTATGGCTACACCTTC

clone size: -
V gene: TRBV19
D gene: TRBD1
J gene: TRBJ1-5
CDR3 protein: CASSAWDRDQPQHF
CDR3 DNA: TGTGCCAGTAGTGCCTGGGACAGGGATCAGCCCCAGCATTTT

clone size: -
V gene: TRBV11-3
D gene: -
J gene: TRBJ2-7
CDR3 protein: CASSPPGRGHEQYF
CDR3 DNA: TGTGCCAGCTCCCCCCCGGGCAGGGGCCACGAGCAGTACTTC

clone size: -
V gene: TRBV28
D gene: TRBD1
J gene: TRBJ2-7
CDR3 protein: CASRRTGGYEQYF
CDR3 DNA: TGTGCCAGCAGACGGACAGGGGGCTACGAGCAGTACTTC

clone size: -
V gene: TRBV7-9
D gene: TRBD1
J gene: TRBJ1-5
CDR3 protein: CASSSTRDSSNQPQHF
CDR3 DNA: TGTGCCAGCAGCTCGACTCGGGACAGTAGCAATCAGCCCCAGCATTTT

clone size: -
V gene: TRBV6-5
D gene: -
J gene: TRBJ2-1
CDR3 protein: CAIKSDQPYNEQFF
CDR3 DNA: TGTGCCATCAAGTCAGACCAGCCCTACAATGAGCAGTTCTTC

clone size: -
V gene: TRBV21-1
D gene: -
J gene: TRBJ2-5
CDR3 protein: CASSKSRLGYQETQYF
CDR3 DNA: TGTGCCAGCAGCAAGTCCCGACTAGGGTACCAAGAGACCCAGTACTTC

clone size: -
V gene: TRBV27
D gene: TRBD1
J gene: TRBJ1-1
CDR3 protein: CASSLLGQGNTEAFF
CDR3 DNA: TGTGCCAGCAGTTTACTGGGACAGGGGAACACTGAAGCTTTCTTT

clone size: once
V gene: TRBV19
D gene: -
J gene: TRBJ1-5
CDR3 protein: CASRGAASNQPQHF
CDR3 DNA: TGTGCCAGTAGAGGAGCGGCGAGCAATCAGCCCCAGCATTTT

clone size: -
V gene: TRBV5-1
D gene: TRBD1
J gene: TRBJ2-1
CDR3 protein: CASSSGQGAYNEQFF
CDR3 DNA: TGCGCCAGCAGCTCCGGACAGGGGGCCTACAATGAGCAGTTCTTC

clone size: -
V gene: TRBV19
D gene: -
J gene: TRBJ2-2
CDR3 protein: CASSILPGLRELFF
CDR3 DNA: TGTGCCAGTAGTATTCTGCCCGGACTACGAGAGCTGTTTTTT

clone size: -
V gene: TRBV11-1
D gene: -
J gene: TRBJ2-1
CDR3 protein: CASSYRDLYNEQFF
CDR3 DNA: TGTGCCAGCAGCTACCGGGACCTATACAATGAGCAGTTCTTC

clone size: -
V gene: TRBV7-2
D gene: -
J gene: TRBJ1-1
CDR3 protein: CASSQAPGMNTEAFF
CDR3 DNA: TGTGCCAGCAGCCAAGCTCCAGGAATGAACACTGAAGCTTTCTTT

clone size: -
V gene: TRBV9
D gene: -
J gene: TRBJ2-1
CDR3 protein: CASSDPHEQFF
CDR3 DNA: TGTGCCAGCAGCGACCCGCATGAGCAGTTCTTC

clone size: -
V gene: TRBV7-3
D gene: -
J gene: TRBJ1-3
CDR3 protein: CASSLKSGPGNTIYF
CDR3 DNA: TGTGCCAGCAGCTTAAAATCCGGGCCTGGAAACACCATATATTTT

clone size: -
V gene: TRBV25-1
D gene: TRBD1
J gene: TRBJ1-2
CDR3 protein: CASSATGGEKGGYTF
CDR3 DNA: TGTGCCAGCAGTGCGACAGGGGGCGAGAAGGGAGGCTACACCTTC

clone size: few
V gene: TRBV11-2
D gene: -
J gene: TRBJ1-6
CDR3 protein: CASTWGRGNSPLHF
CDR3 DNA: TGTGCCAGCACCTGGGGCAGGGGAAATTCACCCCTCCACTTT

clone size: -
V gene: TRBV11-2
D gene: -
J gene: TRBJ2-1
CDR3 protein: CASSPTAYNEQFF
CDR3 DNA: TGTGCCAGCAGCCCGACGGCGTACAATGAGCAGTTCTTC

clone size: -
V gene: TRBV10-1
D gene: TRBD2
J gene: TRBJ2-1
CDR3 protein: CASSGTAGEAEQFF
CDR3 DNA: TGCGCCAGCAGTGGGACAGCGGGAGAGGCTGAGCAGTTCTTC